The rows below give T cell receptor beta chains drawn from one sample of a study of T cells in narcolepsy. The method was immunoSEQ multiplex PCR; TCRdb's version includes in-frame clones alone and lacks a portion of them. The sample contains around 26,000 clones, less than 70% of which appear only once. The sample comprised memory (CD45RA-) CD4+ T cells from blood. These receptor sequences come from a human donor in good health. The CDR3 runs from the conserved cysteine through the conserved F or W. Each record gives: clone size, D gene, J gene, V gene, CDR3 protein, CDR3 DNA. D genes are given only for firm matches. Part of the rows lack a size; the others show once, few, many or a class for expanded clones.

NA,NA,TRBJ1-3,TRBV14,CASSPPGPVRNTIYF,TGTGCCAGCAGCCCTCCCGGACCTGTGAGAAACACCATATATTTT
once,TRBD2,TRBJ2-3,TRBV18,CASSFGRETDTQYF,TGTGCCAGCTCCTTCGGGAGGGAGACAGATACGCAGTATTTT
few,TRBD1,TRBJ2-7,TRBV5-6,CASSLVGQGYYEQYF,TGTGCCAGCAGCTTGGTGGGACAGGGATACTACGAGCAGTACTTC
NA,NA,TRBJ1-5,TRBV28,CASSLPPRVRSNQPQHF,TGTGCCAGCAGTCTCCCCCCCAGGGTCAGATCGAATCAGCCCCAGCATTTT
few,TRBD2,TRBJ2-7,TRBV5-4,CASSLTSGSSYEQYF,TGTGCCAGCAGCTTGACTAGCGGGAGCTCCTACGAGCAGTACTTC
NA,TRBD1,TRBJ1-2,TRBV29-1,CSVGQQGAGYGYTF,TGCAGCGTCGGCCAACAGGGGGCCGGCTATGGCTACACCTTC
once,NA,TRBJ2-1,TRBV7-2,CASSSGAVSQTYNEQFF,TGTGCCAGCAGCTCTGGGGCGGTATCCCAGACCTACAATGAGCAGTTCTTC
few,NA,TRBJ2-5,TRBV5-6,CASSPRRGGVETQYF,TGTGCCAGCAGCCCACGGAGGGGGGGCGTTGAGACCCAGTACTTC
NA,NA,TRBJ2-5,TRBV11-2,CASSTGLQETQYF,TGTGCCAGCAGCACAGGACTGCAAGAGACCCAGTACTTC
few,TRBD1,TRBJ1-6,TRBV6-5,CASSDDRASPLHF,TGTGCCAGCAGCGATGACAGGGCCTCACCCCTCCACTTT
NA,NA,TRBJ1-5,TRBV19,CASNLGSYSNQPQHF,TGTGCCAGTAATTTGGGGTCCTATAGCAATCAGCCCCAGCATTTT
few,NA,TRBJ2-5,TRBV6-1,CASTGAARLGAQYF,TGTGCCAGCACGGGGGCGGCAAGGCTCGGGGCCCAGTACTTC
NA,NA,TRBJ2-2,TRBV9,CASSVDFTGELFF,TGTGCCAGCAGCGTAGATTTCACCGGGGAGCTGTTTTTT
NA,NA,TRBJ2-1,TRBV6-5,CASSSGLLQFF,TGTGCCAGCAGTTCGGGACTTCTTCAGTTCTTC
NA,NA,TRBJ1-1,TRBV30,CAWSAGAPGAEAFF,TGTGCCTGGAGCGCCGGTGCCCCGGGGGCTGAAGCTTTCTTT
few,NA,TRBJ1-6,TRBV6-5,CASKAREDSPLHF,TGTGCCAGCAAGGCCAGGGAAGATTCACCCCTCCACTTT
few,NA,TRBJ2-5,TRBV7-9,CASSDLREIETQYF,TGTGCCAGCAGCGATCTTCGGGAAATTGAGACCCAGTACTTC
NA,TRBD1,TRBJ2-3,TRBV29-1,CSAWDRALLRSAQYF,TGCAGCGCCTGGGACAGGGCACTCCTCCGGTCAGCGCAGTATTTT
NA,NA,TRBJ2-7,TRBV6-5,CASSIPGTRTYEQYF,TGTGCCAGCAGTATACCCGGGACTCGTACCTACGAGCAGTACTTC
few,NA,TRBJ2-3,TRBV6-6,CASSFNPIPNTDTQYF,TGTGCCAGCAGTTTTAACCCCATACCTAACACAGATACGCAGTATTTT
NA,NA,TRBJ2-2,TRBV6-5,CASSDLQGIGELFF,TGTGCCAGCAGTGATCTTCAGGGAATTGGGGAGCTGTTTTTT
few,TRBD1,TRBJ1-2,TRBV2,CASTTGDYGYTF,TGTGCCAGCACGACAGGGGACTATGGCTACACCTTC
few,TRBD2,TRBJ2-1,TRBV6-1,CASSEVAGGRVF,TGTGCCAGCAGTGAAGTAGCGGGAGGGAGGGTCTTC
once,TRBD1,TRBJ1-2,TRBV7-2,CASSNNSTGWGVGYTF,TGTGCCAGCAGCAACAACTCGACAGGGTGGGGGGTTGGCTACACCTTC
NA,TRBD1,TRBJ1-6,TRBV10-3,CAIRAGYGDSSPLHF,TGTGCCATCAGGGCAGGTTATGGGGACAGTTCACCCCTCCACTTT
NA,NA,TRBJ1-2,TRBV28,CASSFTPPRVHGYTF,TGTGCCAGCAGTTTCACCCCTCCTCGGGTTCATGGCTACACCTTC
NA,TRBD1,TRBJ2-3,TRBV6-6,CASRRQGSTDTQYF,TGTGCCAGCAGGCGACAGGGGTCAACAGATACGCAGTATTTT